This TCR beta chain came from a study of beta chain features in type 1 diabetes. Findings and limits, study-wide: Type 1 diabetes patients had fewer VDJ junction insertions and more deletions.

CD4+ naive, central memory, regulatory and stem cell-like memory cells were sorted via CD45RO/CCR7/CD25/CD127/CD95/CD27. CDR1 is SGHNT and CDR2 is YYREEE in the germline V gene (reference sequence). The CDR3 extends over 14 amino acids. Trimming left V 4 bases short and J 0 bases short, with 5 bases between. A remark on this clone: The target antigen is unknown.

The study reverse transcribed the entire isolated RNA, so it sequenced expressed TCRB transcripts. Assay used: immunoSEQ multiplex PCR; TCRdb lists only in-frame clones, some missing. Among hundreds of thousands of clones, 68% were seen once, and the ten largest hold almost 0.055%. The rearrangement uses TRBV5-4 and TRBJ2-6; D not certain. The TCR was taken from a man aged 25 to 45 in good health. The sample consisted of naive CD4+ T cells from blood. CDR3 region: CASSKFSGANVLTF. CDR3 coding DNA: TGTGCCAGCAGCAAGTTCTCTGGGGCCAACGTCCTGACTTTC.